The 32 T cell receptor beta chains below were found in one sample sequenced in a study of regulatory T cells in long-lasting Graves disease. Regarding time point: persistent/refractory GD, antithyroid drugs over 5 years with positive TRAb. From PBMCs, RNA was extracted and then used to make the TCR library. Researchers made TCR beta libraries by using iRepertoire HTBI primers and running Arm-PCR on CDR3 regions. TCRdb re-derived calls from the multiplex PCR reads in MiXCR, one entry per CDR3 protein. Of about 430,000 distinct CDR3 sequences listed, around 23% were seen once; the top ten hold over 11%. Sample: peripheral blood mononuclear cells (PBMCs), taken when the disease was refractory, from a patient treated with antithyroid drugs. Every receptor here comes from a female donor with Graves disease.

This clonotype showed up just a few times. V and J are TRBV6-2 or TRBV6-3 and TRBJ1-5, with 8 bases aligning to TRBD1. The CDR3 length is 19 residues. The V gene's germline CDR1 is MNHEY and CDR2 SVGEGT. Unmatched junction bases numbered 12, after V lost 2 bases and J lost 0 bases. The CDR3 sequence: CASSYGPDRVPYSNQPQHF. CDR3 coding DNA: TGTGCCAGCAGTTACGGCCCGGACAGGGTCCCTTATAGCAATCAGCCCCAGCATTTT.

This clonotype occurred a few times. The genes are TRBV7-9 and TRBJ1-2; 8 nucleotides align to TRBD1. This CDR3 is built from 13 residues. CDR1 is SEHNR and CDR2 is FQNEAQ in the germline V gene (reference sequence). The junction had 5 bases not matched to a gene; V was cut back by 4 bases and J by 7 bases. The CDR3 spells CASSWTGLAGYTF. The CDR3 DNA reads TGTGCCAGCAGCTGGACAGGGTTGGCTGGCTACACCTTC.

As concerns this clonotype: This may stem from a read error, because a much larger clone lies one nucleotide away. V usage is TRBV3-1 and J usage is TRBJ2-5, with D tentatively TRBD2 (5 bases). The germline CDR1 and CDR2 sequences are LGHDT and YNNKEL (reference sequence). Trimming cost V 0 bases and J 0 bases, with 14 bases left between them. The CDR3 covers 17 residues. The DNA of the CDR3 is TGTGCCAGCAGCCAAGAAAAGCGGCGCCTGCACCAAGAGACCCAGTACTTC. This sequence encodes CASSQEKRRLHQETQYF.

CDR3 nucleotides: TGCGCCAGCAGCCAAGACCGCGGATGGACCCAGTACTTC. Translated: CASSQDRGWTQYF. The chain uses TRBV4-1 and TRBJ2-5; D gene ambiguous. V lost 0 bases, J lost 7 bases, and 9 bases lay in between. The CDR3 runs to 13 residues. Germline loops: CDR1 MGHRA, CDR2 YSYEKL.

This clonotype was detected only a few times. V is TRBV7-9 and J is TRBJ2-7, with TRBD2 as a possible D gene (7 bases). CDR3 size: 15 residues. The germline V and J ends were trimmed by 6 bases and 0 bases, with 15 bases remaining between them. Per germline, CDR1 SEHNR and CDR2 FQNEAQ (reference sequence). This CDR3 is CASSREGGLSYEQYF. The CDR3, as DNA: TGTGCCAGCAGTCGCGAGGGGGGGCTCTCCTACGAGCAGTACTTC.

CDR3 amino acids: CASSPVQETQYF. The CDR3 DNA is TGTGCCAGCTCACCTGTCCAAGAGACCCAGTACTTC. The chain recombines TRBV18 with TRBJ2-5; no clear D. V shed 3 bases and J shed 1 base, with 3 bases lying between them. CDR1 KGHSH and CDR2 LQKENI come from the germline V gene. The CDR3 totals 12 residues.

This clonotype has a handful of counts. The chain is built from TRBV6-1 and TRBJ2-2; the D is unclear. V lost 4 bases, J lost 1 base, and 7 bases lay in between. From germline, CDR1 is MNHNS and CDR2 SASEGT. This CDR3 has 14 residues. The CDR3 DNA reads as TGTGCCAGCAGTGCGTCTCGGAACACCGGGGAGCTGTTTTTT. Protein product: CASSASRNTGELFF.

This clonotype was picked up many times. This chain connects TRBV28 to TRBJ2-5; the match to TRBD2 covers 7 bases. The J segment lost 4 bases and the V segment lost 5 bases, leaving 4 bases of the junction unmatched. In germline, CDR1 is MDHEN, CDR2 SYDVKM. The CDR3 is made up of 13 amino acids. This chain's CDR3 is CASSQAGSETQYF. CDR3 bases: TGTGCCAGCAGTCAAGCGGGGTCAGAGACCCAGTACTTC.

This clonotype came up a few times. A much larger clone differs by one base, so this may be a read error. The chain is built from TRBV27 and TRBJ1-4, with 9 bases lining up with TRBD1. Germline V gene sequence: CDR1 MNHEY, CDR2 SMNVEV (reference sequence). This CDR3 region has 15 residues. CDR3 sequence reads: CASSSEQGALEKLSF. DNA for the CDR3: TGTGCCAGCAGTTCAGAACAGGGGGCGCTGGAAAAACTGTCTTTT.

The chain is built from TRBV19 and TRBJ2-6; D is ambiguous. The CDR3 spans 19 residues. The germline V gene has CDR1 LNHDA and CDR2 SQIVND (reference sequence). V lost 5 bases to trimming and J lost 0 bases, with 20 bases between them. The CDR3 bases are TGTGCCAGTAGTCCTCGGTCAAAGGGTATGCTCTCTGGGGCCAACGTCCTGACTTTC. The encoded protein is CASSPRSKGMLSGANVLTF.

This clonotype was detected ten times or more. The chain combines TRBV6-1 with TRBJ1-2; 10 bases agree with TRBD1. Looked up from germline, CDR1 is MNHNS and CDR2 is SASEGT. With V trimmed by 4 bases and J by 9 bases, 8 bases remained unmatched. The CDR3 is made up of 14 amino acids. The CDR3 nucleotides are TGTGCCAGCAGTGCTGACAGGGGGCAATTTCGCTACACCTTC. It is translated as CASSADRGQFRYTF.

The chain joins TRBV15 to TRBJ2-7; TRBD2 agrees at 7 bases. The CDR3 runs 16 residues. V shed 5 bases and J 2 bases; nucleotides not matched to a gene: 12. Germline V gene data show CDR1 as LNHNV and CDR2 as YYDKDF (reference sequence). CDR3 in DNA: TGTGCCACCAGCCAAGATGTTTCAGCGGGAACCTACGAGCAGTACTTC. This sequence encodes CATSQDVSAGTYEQYF.

The rearrangement links TRBV7-8 to TRBJ2-1; tentative D call: TRBD2 (5 bases). Germline lookup yields CDR1 SGHVS and CDR2 FQNEAQ. The CDR3 sequence is 15 residues long. Trimming took off 0 bases at V and 7 bases at J, with 13 bases between the two ends. DNA of the CDR3: TGTGCCAGCAGCTTAGCGCAGGTGAGCGGTAATGAGCAGTTCTTC. This codes for CASSLAQVSGNEQFF.

V usage is TRBV6-1 and J usage is TRBJ2-5; TRBD2 aligns across 8 bases. Germline V lookup: CDR1 MNHNS, CDR2 SASEGT. This CDR3 comprises 14 residues. V shed 7 bases, J shed 4 bases, and the junction held 8 bases outside the gene matches. CDR3 loop: CASMISGRPETQYF. The CDR3 coding sequence is TGTGCCAGCATGATAAGCGGGAGACCAGAGACCCAGTACTTC.

This clonotype was seen many times. The rearrangement joins TRBV2 to TRBJ1-5, with a possible D match to TRBD1 (6 bases). This CDR3 has 14 residues. The V end was cut by 11 bases, the J end by 2 bases, with 16 bases between. Germline V CDR1 and CDR2: SNHLY, FYNNEI. DNA of the CDR3: TGTGCCGTCGGGGGGGCGATGGGCAATCAGCCCCAGCATTTT. This gives the protein CAVGGAMGNQPQHF.

This clonotype was recorded many times. CDR3 sequence: CASSLNGHTGELFF. The CDR3, as DNA: TGTGCCAGCAGCTTGAACGGACACACCGGGGAGCTGTTTTTT. This chain links TRBV7-2 with TRBJ2-2; D is uncertain. The germline V gene has CDR1 SGHTA and CDR2 FQGNSA. Trimming took off 3 bases at V and 3 bases at J, with 8 bases between the two ends. The CDR3 covers 14 residues.

This clonotype showed up many times. The chain links TRBV12-3 or TRBV12-4 to TRBJ1-1; D gene uncertain. The CDR3 spans 17 residues. V was pared by 5 bases and J by 0 bases, with 19 bases between. CDR3 protein: CASSPWRATKLNTEAFF. The CDR3 bases are TGTGCCAGCAGTCCCTGGCGGGCCACCAAATTGAACACTGAAGCTTTCTTT.

Ten or more counts support this clonotype. This sequence joins TRBV6-1 and TRBJ1-5, with 8 positions matching TRBD1. Germline loops: CDR1 MNHNS, CDR2 SASEGT. J lost 1 base, V lost 2 bases, and 7 bases had no gene match. The CDR3 consists of 17 residues. CDR3 in amino acids: CASSEQGADCSNQPQHF. CDR3 sequence (DNA): TGTGCCAGCAGTGAACAGGGGGCAGATTGCAGCAATCAGCCCCAGCATTTT.

This clonotype was picked up many times. This chain links TRBV2 with TRBJ1-2; D unresolved. Trimming pared 1 base from V and 6 bases from J, leaving 9 bases between. This CDR3 is 13 amino acids long. CDR1 is SNHLY, CDR2 FYNNEI, per germline. The DNA for the CDR3 is TGTGCCAGCAGTGAAGGCGCGTCGGATGGCTACACCTTC. This encodes CASSEGASDGYTF. Full variable domain (outside the CDR3, taken from reference TRBV2 and TRBJ1-2): EPEVTQTPSHQVTQMGQEVILRCVPISNHLYFYWYRQILGQKVEFLVSFYNNEISEKSEIFDDQFSVERPDGSNFTLKIRSTKLEDSAMYFCASSEGASDGYTFGSGTRLTVV.

The chain is built from TRBV7-2 and TRBJ1-4; D possibly corresponds to TRBD1 (5 bases). CDR1 and CDR2 from the germline V gene are SGHTA and FQGNSA. The CDR3 contains 17 residues. Trimming removed 1 base from V and 4 bases from J, with 16 bases in between. CDR3 DNA sequence: TGTGCCAGCAGCTTAGGGGAGACAGCCGGCCTTAATGAAAAACTGTTTTTT. Its translation is CASSLGETAGLNEKLFF.

The chain is built from TRBV6-4 and TRBJ2-3; TRBD1 aligns across 7 bases. J gave up 4 bases and V 6 bases, and 7 bases lay outside the gene matches. The CDR3 has 14 residues. Germline CDR1 reads MRHNA; CDR2 reads SNTAGT. DNA of the CDR3: TGTGCCAGCAGCCTTGGTGGACAGGCAGATACGCAGTATTTT. Translated, it gives CASSLGGQADTQYF.

The table lists this clonotype with many counts. The chain couples TRBV15 to TRBJ1-1; D uncertain. From germline, CDR1 is LNHNV and CDR2 YYDKDF (reference sequence). The CDR3 is 15 amino acids. V was clipped by 0 bases and J by 0 bases, with 8 bases between them. CDR3 protein: CATSRDSDLNTEAFF. CDR3 sequence (DNA): TGTGCCACCAGCAGAGATTCGGATTTGAACACTGAAGCTTTCTTT. Variable domain in full (rest from reference TRBV15 and TRBJ1-1): DAMVIQNPRYQVTQFGKPVTLSCSQTLNHNVMYWYQQKSSQAPKLLFHYYDKDFNNEADTPDNFQSRRPNTSFCFLDIRSPGLGDTAMYLCATSRDSDLNTEAFFGQGTRLTVV.

This chain links TRBV3-1 with TRBJ2-1, with TRBD1 matching over 8 bases. V trimming: 5 bases; J trimming: 0 bases; junction bases outside the gene matches: 3. Germline CDR1 is LGHDT and CDR2 is YNNKEL (reference sequence). The CDR3 spans 15 residues. The CDR3 sequence: CASSLTGGSYNEQFF. DNA of the CDR3: TGTGCCAGCAGCTTAACAGGGGGCTCCTACAATGAGCAGTTCTTC.

This clonotype was counted ten times or more. The genes are TRBV12-3 or TRBV12-4 and TRBJ2-7, with D unresolved. The CDR3 loop spans 12 amino acids. The V end lost 2 bases, the J end lost 13 bases, and 15 bases lay between the germline ends. Here the CDR3 reads CASSLRTLPAYF. The CDR3 DNA sequence: TGTGCCAGCAGTTTAAGGACCCTCCCGGCATACTTC.

This clonotype was counted between two and nine times. The gene calls are TRBV28 and TRBJ2-1; TRBD1 aligns across 10 bases. V shed 5 bases, J shed 8 bases, and the junction held 3 bases outside the gene matches. The germline gives CDR1 MDHEN, CDR2 SYDVKM. The CDR3 covers 13 residues. CDR3 sequence (DNA): TGTGCCAGCAGTCCCGGACAGGGGGATGAGCAGTTCTTC. This gives the protein CASSPGQGDEQFF.

This clonotype was counted many times. The V gene is TRBV15, the J gene TRBJ2-7; weak D call: TRBD1 (5 bases). The germline CDR1 and CDR2 sequences are LNHNV and YYDKDF (reference sequence). This CDR3 region has 15 residues. V shed 0 bases and J shed 3 bases, with 12 bases lying between them. In nucleotides, the CDR3 is TGTGCCACCAGCAGAGATGGAACAGGCCTCTACGAGCAGTACTTC. It yields the protein CATSRDGTGLYEQYF. The full variable domain, its missing parts supplied by reference TRBV15 and TRBJ2-7, is DAMVIQNPRYQVTQFGKPVTLSCSQTLNHNVMYWYQQKSSQAPKLLFHYYDKDFNNEADTPDNFQSRRPNTSFCFLDIRSPGLGDTAMYLCATSRDGTGLYEQYFGPGTRLTVT.

This clonotype was recorded many times. The chain combines TRBV27 with TRBJ1-2; no definite D call. The length of the CDR3 is 14 residues. Germline V gene lookup returns CDR1 MNHEY and CDR2 SMNVEV (reference sequence). V was shortened by 0 bases and J by 2 bases, with 7 bases between the two germline ends. CDR3 amino acids: CASSLSAGNYGYTF. The CDR3 DNA reads TGTGCCAGCAGTTTATCGGCGGGAAACTATGGCTACACCTTC.

This clonotype was seen many times. J is TRBJ2-7 and V is TRBV28, with a tentative D call TRBD2 (7 bases). Germline CDR1 is MDHEN and CDR2 is SYDVKM. V lost 6 bases and J lost 5, with 20 bases in between. This CDR3 is built from 15 residues. CDR3 DNA sequence: TGTGCCAGCAGCTTACCCCTCGGGGGGCGGCACGAGCAGTACTTC. Its protein product is CASSLPLGGRHEQYF.

Comment on this clonotype: This may come from a read error, since a much larger clone is one base off. This rearrangement joins TRBV5-4 to TRBJ2-1; TRBD2 is a possible D gene (5 bases). The CDR3 has 13 residues. V was pared by 4 bases and J by 5 bases, with 10 bases between. Germline V gene data show CDR1 as SGHNT and CDR2 as YYREEE (reference sequence). The DNA of the CDR3 is TGTGCCAGCAGCCCCCGAGGGAACAATGAGCAGTTCTTC. It codes for CASSPRGNNEQFF.

The chain joins TRBV30 to TRBJ1-1, with D unresolved. The length of the CDR3 is 12 residues. The V gene lost 2 bases and the J gene lost 8 bases, with 12 bases spanning the gap. Germline V lookup: CDR1 GTSNPN, CDR2 SVGIG (reference sequence). The CDR3 sequence: CAWSRAISEAFF. The CDR3 nucleotides are TGTGCCTGGAGTAGGGCCATATCCGAAGCTTTCTTT.

This clonotype was seen ten or more times. V usage is TRBV25-1 and J usage is TRBJ2-5; TRBD1 matches at 8 bases. CDR1 is MGHDK, CDR2 SYGVNS, per germline. V was clipped by 3 bases and J by 5 bases; unmatched bases: 11. The CDR3 is made up of 16 amino acids. Here the CDR3 reads CASSDTTTGAEETQYF. CDR3 nucleotide sequence: TGTGCCAGCAGTGATACAACGACAGGGGCTGAGGAGACCCAGTACTTC.

This rearrangement joins TRBV12-3 or TRBV12-4 to TRBJ2-1; D is possibly TRBD1 or TRBD2 (5 bases each). The CDR3 length is 15 residues. Trimming shortened V by 6 bases and J by 0 bases, and 12 bases separated the two germline ends. CDR3 loop: CASSGALRSYNEQFF. Written as DNA, the CDR3 is TGTGCCAGCAGCGGGGCCTTACGCTCCTACAATGAGCAGTTCTTC.